This is a list of T cell receptor beta chains from one sample in a study of beta chain features in type 1 diabetes. Sequencing was performed with immunoSEQ multiplex PCR; in TCRdb, only in-frame clones are kept and a portion is missing. The data show roughly 730,000 clones, with around an eighth seen just once and approximately 0.02% held by the top ten. The sequenced sample was naive CD4+ T cells from blood. Receptor source: a young man with type 1 diabetes. Each CDR3 is given with its conserved first and last residue. A D gene is named only where the DNA matches it firmly. Some rows mark clone size as missing; the rest say once, few, many or name a class of expanded clone.

d_gene	v_gene	abundance	j_gene	CDR3aa	CDR3nt
-	TRBV5-1	few	TRBJ1-4	CASSLGTVATNEKLFF	TGCGCCAGCAGCTTGGGGACTGTTGCAACTAATGAAAAACTGTTTTTT
-	TRBV4-1	few	TRBJ2-7	CASSQDNRALHEQYF	TGCGCCAGCAGCCAAGATAACAGAGCCCTCCACGAGCAGTACTTC
TRBD1	TRBV9	-	TRBJ2-1	CASSVRDRGPNEQFF	TGTGCCAGCAGCGTCCGGGACAGGGGGCCAAATGAGCAGTTCTTC
TRBD2	TRBV4-2	-	TRBJ2-1	CASGPSGGALEQFF	TGTGCCAGCGGACCTAGCGGGGGGGCCCTTGAGCAGTTCTTC
-	TRBV5-1	few	TRBJ2-5	CASSLGQGEGETQYF	TGCGCCAGCAGCTTGGGGCAGGGTGAAGGGGAGACCCAGTACTTC
-	TRBV28	-	TRBJ1-1	CASSPAPPEAFF	TGTGCCAGCTCCCCTGCCCCACCTGAAGCTTTCTTT
-	TRBV5-1	-	TRBJ1-2	CASSLENRDGYTF	TGCGCCAGCAGCTTGGAAAACAGGGATGGCTACACCTTC
-	TRBV7-9	-	TRBJ1-6	CASSLSAGGASNSPLHF	TGTGCCAGCAGCTTATCGGCAGGCGGCGCCTCAAATTCACCCCTCCACTTT
TRBD1	TRBV30	-	TRBJ2-5	CAWSARGGLGETQYF	TGTGCCTGGAGTGCGAGAGGGGGCCTAGGGGAGACCCAGTACTTC
-	TRBV7-8	few	TRBJ2-1	CASSGPGLVIVNEQFF	TGTGCCAGCAGCGGTCCAGGGTTAGTTATCGTCAATGAGCAGTTCTTC
-	TRBV19	few	TRBJ2-5	CASSISPETQYF	TGTGCCAGTAGTATATCTCCCGAGACCCAGTACTTC
-	TRBV6-5	-	TRBJ2-3	CASSYDDADTQYF	TGTGCCAGCAGTTACGATGACGCAGATACGCAGTATTTT
-	TRBV4-1	few	TRBJ2-7	CASSQDLYGGPSYEQYF	TGCGCCAGCAGCCAAGATTTGTACGGCGGACCCTCCTACGAGCAGTACTTC
TRBD1	TRBV6-5	-	TRBJ2-3	CASSYLGTGSTDTQYF	TGTGCCAGCAGTTACTTAGGGACAGGGAGCACAGATACGCAGTATTTT
TRBD1	TRBV28	few	TRBJ1-5	CASFGTGFPPYSNQPQHF	TGTGCCAGCTTCGGGACAGGTTTTCCACCTTATAGCAATCAGCCCCAGCATTTT
-	TRBV2	-	TRBJ1-5	CASSEATLGSNQPQHF	TGTGCCAGCAGTGAAGCAACCCTTGGGAGCAATCAGCCCCAGCATTTT
TRBD1	TRBV27	few	TRBJ1-1	CASSHRQGSTEAFF	TGTGCCAGCAGTCACAGACAGGGAAGCACTGAAGCTTTCTTT
TRBD2	TRBV7-9	few	TRBJ2-3	CASGRSGADRDTQYF	TGTGCCAGCGGACGGAGCGGGGCGGACCGGGATACGCAGTATTTT
-	TRBV6-6	few	TRBJ2-7	CASSYSTGYEQYF	TGTGCCAGCAGTTACTCGACGGGCTACGAGCAGTACTTC
-	TRBV6-6	few	TRBJ1-1	CASSPRSGTEAFF	TGTGCCAGCAGCCCGCGAAGTGGCACTGAAGCTTTCTTT
-	TRBV5-1	-	TRBJ2-2	CASSLSGLPGELFF	TGCGCCAGCAGCTTGAGTGGGCTTCCCGGGGAGCTGTTTTTT
-	TRBV7-2	-	TRBJ2-1	CASSLVQGAWGNEQFF	TGTGCCAGCAGCCTAGTCCAGGGTGCATGGGGCAATGAGCAGTTCTTC
-	TRBV30	-	TRBJ1-4	CAWSFGRGTTNEKLFF	TGTGCCTGGAGTTTTGGGCGGGGAACGACTAATGAAAAACTGTTTTTT
-	TRBV19	-	TRBJ2-3	CASSIRGGPSTDTQYF	TGTGCCAGTAGTATCCGCGGGGGCCCGAGCACAGATACGCAGTATTTT
-	TRBV7-2	few	TRBJ2-2	CASSLAMGGELFF	TGTGCCAGCAGCTTAGCGATGGGCGGGGAGCTGTTTTTT
TRBD2	TRBV5-1	-	TRBJ2-2	CASSLVSPPRTSGGPLITGELFF	TGCGCCAGCAGCTTGGTCTCCCCCCCTCGGACTAGCGGGGGCCCGCTGATCACCGGGGAGCTGTTTTTT
-	TRBV9	few	TRBJ1-1	CASSPRRGADTEAFF	TGTGCCAGCAGCCCCCGCCGGGGGGCTGACACTGAAGCTTTCTTT
-	TRBV10-3	few	TRBJ1-4	CAISEDEKLFF	TGTGCCATCAGTGAAGATGAAAAACTGTTTTTT
-	TRBV27	-	TRBJ2-7	CASTHTKDGTLSYEQYF	TGTGCCAGCACCCATACGAAAGACGGGACTCTCTCCTACGAGCAGTACTTC
-	TRBV29-1	-	TRBJ2-5	CSVVPAQETQYF	TGCAGCGTTGTCCCAGCGCAAGAGACCCAGTACTTC
-	TRBV2	-	TRBJ1-1	CASGELNTEAFF	TGTGCCAGCGGAGAACTGAACACTGAAGCTTTCTTT
-	TRBV27	few	TRBJ2-1	CASKPRLEAYNEQFF	TGTGCCAGCAAACCTCGACTGGAGGCGTACAATGAGCAGTTCTTC
TRBD2	TRBV19	-	TRBJ2-1	CASSQGDYYNEQFF	TGTGCCAGTAGCCAAGGGGACTACTACAATGAGCAGTTCTTC
-	TRBV7-2	-	TRBJ1-4	CASSSEGIDGAGEKLFF	TGTGCCAGCAGCTCAGAAGGGATCGACGGGGCAGGTGAAAAACTGTTTTTT
-	TRBV7-9	few	TRBJ2-7	CASSAQGEQYF	TGTGCCAGCAGCGCCCAGGGAGAGCAGTACTTC
-	TRBV30	few	TRBJ2-1	CAWSGPINNEQFF	TGTGCCTGGAGTGGACCAATCAACAATGAGCAGTTCTTC
-	TRBV27	-	TRBJ1-4	CASSRSQGFVEKLFF	TGTGCCAGCAGTAGATCACAGGGTTTTGTTGAAAAACTGTTTTTT
TRBD1	TRBV7-9	-	TRBJ1-1	CASSQGANTEAFF	TGTGCCAGCAGCCAGGGGGCGAACACTGAAGCTTTCTTT
-	TRBV30	few	TRBJ1-2	CAWSVVSRPPLKTF	TGTGCCTGGAGTGTCGTTAGCAGACCTCCCTTGAAAACCTTC
-	TRBV2	-	TRBJ1-5	CASSELDPWSQPQHF	TGTGCCAGCAGTGAACTAGACCCCTGGTCTCAGCCCCAGCATTTT
-	TRBV5-1	-	TRBJ2-7	CASSLYASSEQYF	TGCGCCAGCAGCTTGTACGCCTCCTCGGAGCAGTACTTC